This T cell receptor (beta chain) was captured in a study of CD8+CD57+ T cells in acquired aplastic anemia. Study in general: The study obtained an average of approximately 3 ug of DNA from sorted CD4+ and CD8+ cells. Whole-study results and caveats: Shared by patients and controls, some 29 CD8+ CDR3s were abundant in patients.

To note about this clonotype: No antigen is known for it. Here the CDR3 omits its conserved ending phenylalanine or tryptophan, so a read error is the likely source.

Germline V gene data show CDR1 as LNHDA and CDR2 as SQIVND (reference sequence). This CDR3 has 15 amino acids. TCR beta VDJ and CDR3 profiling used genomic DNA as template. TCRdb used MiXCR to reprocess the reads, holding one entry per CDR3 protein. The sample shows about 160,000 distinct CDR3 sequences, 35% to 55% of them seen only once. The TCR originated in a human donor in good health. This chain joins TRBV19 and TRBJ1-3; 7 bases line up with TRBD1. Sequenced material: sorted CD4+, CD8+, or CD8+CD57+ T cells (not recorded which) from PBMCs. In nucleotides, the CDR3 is TGTGCCAGTGGTGGAGACAGGGTCCCTGGAAACACTATATATCTT. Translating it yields CASGGDRVPGNTIYL.